This TCR beta chain was recorded in a study of neurological immune-mediated disorders. Trimming cost V 5 bases and J 4 bases, with 8 bases left between them. CDR3 length: 12 residues. Germline-derived CDR1 and CDR2 are DFQATT and SNEGSKA (reference sequence). This clonotype has a count of ten or more. MiXCR, run by TCRdb on the 5' RACE reads, gives a single entry per CDR3 protein. The profile shows more than 45,000 distinct CDR3 sequences, roughly 3.5% of them singletons. The receptor was isolated from a woman aged 25 to 45 with multiple sclerosis. The specimen sequenced was PBMCs. The chain is built from TRBV20-1 and TRBJ2-2; D is possibly TRBD1 (5 bases). Here the CDR3 DNA reads TGCAGTGCTCGACAGTCCACCGGGGAGCTGTTTTTT. This sequence encodes CSARQSTGELFF.